The TCR beta chain under discussion was sequenced for a study of blood T cell repertoires in COVID-19 (dated by TCRdb to the early 2020s). In terms of the full investigation: Recovered participants in ImmuneRACE Cohort 3 were defined as having two consecutive negative NP/OP PCR tests, clearance from a healthcare professional, or resolution of symptoms. HLA class I and class II types, where available, came from metadata supplied by the sample provider rather than from assay-based typing. The material from the prospective study consisted of cDNA or gDNA derived from T cells, B-cell-depleted T cells, or PBMCs. The samples were drawn from two sources: the first 160 participants of the ongoing ImmuneRACE study, and 1,000 to 1,500 subjects contributed by 6 global collaborators. Samples covering the acute and convalescent phases of COVID-19 were provided by collaborators in the United States, Italy and Spain. Deeply sampled blood TCRbeta repertoires from subjects exposed to, actively infected with, or recovered from COVID-19 were included in the dataset. A de-identified subject ID, COVID-19 status, age in years and sex were almost always included in the sample metadata. The repertoires were released in a freely available public database intended as a resource for research on the immune response to SARS-CoV-2.

The paper's findings and limits, for the study overall: How much clinical and demographic metadata was included differed by source and by participant, and the metadata was provided uncurated.

CDR1 SEHNR and CDR2 FQNEAQ are derived from the germline V gene (reference sequence). Reading from cysteine to phenylalanine, the CDR3 counts 15 amino acids. The sequence is cut down to CDR3 DNA, 45 bases in frame from base 1. Ends trimmed: V by 0 bases, J by 4 bases; bases unmatched to a gene: 2. In the prospective study, participants were about 18 to 95 years old, resided in 20 to 30 geographic areas of the United States, and were enrolled through a virtual design. In the prospective study, cohorts were assigned on the basis of participant-reported clinical history obtained from a screening survey and a study questionnaire. In the prospective study, whole blood, serum and a nasopharyngeal or oropharyngeal swab were collected from each participant by mobile phlebotomists. Additional blood draws and questionnaires over an approximately 2-month period could optionally be provided by prospective study participants. Prospective study blood samples were shipped either frozen or at room temperature before DNA extraction.

TCRbeta CDR3 regions were amplified from genomic DNA by means of the immunoSEQ Assay, a bias-controlled multiplex PCR. Per the authors' processing: The number of nucleated cells in each sample was estimated from the amplification of reference gene primers within the assay. Sequence reads were collapsed and filtered to measure the absolute abundance of every unique TCRbeta CDR3 rearrangement. For each sample, productive Simpson clonality was calculated as the square root of Simpson's diversity index across productive rearrangements. The immuneACCESS repertoire file appears here via TCRdb, limited to in-frame rearrangements. These files lack a portion of the clones; in checked studies, under half of the deficit traces to unresolved V genes, and the cause of the others is not known. V, J and clone size reflect that table, while D and trimming were determined from the DNA. This sample is represented by around 290,000 clones; approximately 90% of them were singletons. Approximately 2% of the sample goes to the ten largest clones.

In regard to this clone: Its target antigen remains unknown. No base quality information exists; no much larger clone differs at one position.

Material for sequencing was PBMCs or T cells enriched from blood (not recorded which). The chain couples TRBV7-9 to TRBJ1-1; TRBD1 fits 10 bases in the junction. The receptor's source is a woman aged 55 to 70 in a cohort exposed to, infected with or recovered from COVID-19 (not recorded which). The nucleotide sequence is TGTGCCAGCAGCTTAGCGTGGACAGGGGGCACTGAAGCTTTCTTT. Protein translation: CASSLAWTGGTEAFF. The reference TRBV7-9 and TRBJ1-1 proteins fill in what lies around the CDR3, so the full variable domain reads DTGVSQNPRHKITKRGQNVTFRCDPISEHNRLYWYRQTLGQGPEFLTYFQNEAQLEKSRLLSDRFSAERPKGSFSTLEIQRTEQGDSAMYLCASSLAWTGGTEAFFGQGTRLTVV.